This TCR beta chain was recovered during a study of blood T cell repertoires in COVID-19. Study at large: The United States, Italy and Spain were the sources of the acute and convalescent COVID-19 samples. Sources were T cells, B-cell-depleted T cells, or PBMCs; the material itself was cDNA or gDNA.

J gave up 2 bases and V 2 bases, and 21 bases lay outside the gene matches. The CDR3 covers 21 residues. In the original workflow: Amplification from reference gene primers served as the basis for estimated nucleated cell counts. Here immunoSEQ multiplex PCR was the method, and the copy in TCRdb shows in-frame clones only, minus some. The V and J calls and the clone size are those of that table, but D and trimming were determined from the DNA. The table records some 80,000 clones, about nine tenths of them present only once. V and J are TRBV5-3 and TRBJ1-4, with 7 nucleotides matching TRBD1. TRBV5-3 is an ORF, and what it does is uncertain. Sequencing was performed on peripheral blood. This TCR was recovered from a woman at least 80 years old with active or convalescent COVID-19. The CDR3: CARSLVWGMDRFPPTNEKLFF. CDR3 DNA: TGTGCCAGAAGCTTAGTTTGGGGAATGGACAGGTTCCCCCCTACTAATGAAAAACTGTTTTTT.